The next 25 T cell receptor beta chains were all read from a single sample in a study of cytomegalovirus exposure and HLA in healthy donors. Primers for the PCR totalled 60 Vbeta and 13 Jbeta. Profiling relied on immunoSEQ multiplex PCR, and the TCRdb table lists in-frame clones only, not all of them. The sample holds 210,000 or so clones; 70% to 85% are singletons and the top ten take 0.2% to 0.25%. The sequenced sample consisted of PBMCs. The receptors were sampled from a girl under 10 years old in good health and CMV-seronegative.

This chain connects TRBV27 to TRBJ2-1; D may be TRBD2 (6 bases). The CDR3 loop spans 13 amino acids. Germline V gives CDR1 MNHEY, CDR2 SMNVEV (reference sequence). V was shortened by 5 bases and J by 4 bases, with 9 bases between the two germline ends. DNA of the CDR3: TGTGCCAGCAGTCGACGGGAGTACAATGAGCAGTTCTTC. Amino acids: CASSRREYNEQFF.

This clone was counted only a few times. The gene calls are TRBV7-9 and TRBJ2-7; TRBD2 matches at 9 bases. This CDR3 comprises 17 residues. Per germline, CDR1 SEHNR and CDR2 FQNEAQ (reference sequence). With V trimmed by 0 bases and J by 0 bases, 6 bases remained unmatched. CDR3: CASSLAVLAGLSYEQYF. The CDR3 DNA is TGTGCCAGCAGCTTAGCTGTCCTAGCGGGGCTCTCCTACGAGCAGTACTTC.

J is TRBJ2-7 and V is TRBV6-5; maybe TRBD1 (6 bases). Germline values: CDR1 MNHEY, CDR2 SVGAGI. This CDR3 has 15 residues. V shed 0 bases and J shed 3 bases, with 12 bases lying between them. This chain's CDR3 is CASSYSRGRGYEQYF. For the CDR3, the DNA is TGTGCCAGCAGTTACTCGAGGGGGAGAGGCTACGAGCAGTACTTC.

The chain recombines TRBV11-3 with TRBJ1-6, with TRBD1 as a possible D gene (6 bases). V lost 5 bases, J lost 10 bases, and 21 bases lay in between. CDR1 and CDR2 from the germline V gene are SGHNT and YENEEA. The CDR3 runs to 16 residues. The CDR3 sequence is CASSLLEGDLPSPLHF. In DNA form, the CDR3 reads TGTGCCAGCAGCCTCTTAGAGGGGGACCTGCCATCACCCCTCCACTTT.

This chain connects TRBV4-1 to TRBJ2-1, with 7 positions matching TRBD1. The CDR3 is made up of 16 amino acids. Trimming took 0 bases from V and 2 from J; bases not matched to a gene: 4. Germline lookup yields CDR1 MGHRA and CDR2 YSYEKL. As DNA, the CDR3 is TGCGCCAGCAGCCAAGATATACAGGGGACCTACAATGAGCAGTTCTTC. Translation gives CASSQDIQGTYNEQFF.

The chain recombines TRBV9 with TRBJ2-2; TRBD2 aligns across 8 bases. The length of the CDR3 is 16 residues. With 3 bases clipped from V and 6 bases from J, the junction kept 10 bases outside the gene matches. The germline V gene encodes CDR1 SGDLS and CDR2 YYNGEE. CDR3 sequence reads: CASSALRGLGAGELFF. In DNA, the CDR3 is TGTGCCAGCAGCGCCCTAAGGGGACTAGGCGCCGGGGAGCTGTTTTTT.

The chain carries TRBV6-1 and TRBJ1-2; no clear D. This CDR3 has 12 residues. Trimming stripped 2 bases from V and 6 bases from J, with 7 bases between. Germline V gene lookup returns CDR1 MNHNS and CDR2 SASEGT. The CDR3 DNA is TGTGCCAGCAGTGAACTCGGGGATGGCTACACCTTC. Translated, it gives CASSELGDGYTF.

With regard to this clone: Other DNA variants within this sample encode the same CDR3. The chain employs TRBV5-1 and TRBJ1-2, with a weak D call TRBD1 (5 bases). V lost 4 bases and J 0 bases, leaving 10 bases between the germline ends. Germline assignment: CDR1 SGHRS and CDR2 YFSETQ. The CDR3 loop spans 14 amino acids. The CDR3 DNA follows: TGCGCCAGCAGCCCCGGACAAGCTAACTATGGCTACACCTTC. Protein: CASSPGQANYGYTF.

The table lists this clone with a few counts. The chain is built from TRBV19 and TRBJ2-1, with D tentatively TRBD2 (6 bases). V was pared by 5 bases and J by 3 bases, with 14 bases between. CDR1 LNHDA and CDR2 SQIVND come from the germline V gene (reference sequence). The CDR3 runs to 15 residues. This CDR3 is CASSSQADYYNEQFF. CDR3 DNA: TGTGCCAGTAGTTCTCAAGCGGACTACTACAATGAGCAGTTCTTC. Full variable domain (missing parts from reference TRBV19 and TRBJ2-1): DGGITQSPKYLFRKEGQNVTLSCEQNLNHDAMYWYRQDPGQGLRLIYYSQIVNDFQKGDIAEGYSVSREKKESFPLTVTSAQKNPTAFYLCASSSQADYYNEQFFGPGTRLTVL.

V is TRBV5-1 and J is TRBJ2-7, with TRBD2 matching over 7 bases. The germline V gene has CDR1 SGHRS and CDR2 YFSETQ. V gave up 3 bases and J gave up 4 bases; unmatched junction bases: 13. The length of the CDR3 is 16 residues. In DNA form, the CDR3 reads TGCGCCAGCAGCTATAGATCTATTGCGGGGGAATACGAGCAGTACTTC. This codes for CASSYRSIAGEYEQYF.

The chain combines TRBV2 with TRBJ2-5, with TRBD2 matching over 7 bases. Germline CDR1 SNHLY, CDR2 FYNNEI. J gave up 5 bases and V 10 bases, and 7 bases lay outside the gene matches. The CDR3 consists of 12 residues. In DNA, the CDR3 is TGTGCCAATGGCCTGGGAGGGGAGACCCAGTACTTC. This gives the protein CANGLGGETQYF.

This clone has only a few counts. The chain carries TRBV18 and TRBJ2-5; possible D gene TRBD2, 6 bases. The CDR3 is made up of 15 amino acids. Germline CDR1 and CDR2: KGHSH and LQKENI. The germline V and J ends were trimmed by 5 bases and 4 bases, with 17 bases remaining between them. The CDR3 DNA follows: TGTGCCAGCTCATCCCCAAGGGGAGGTCGAGAGACCCAGTACTTC. Its protein product is CASSSPRGGRETQYF.

The genes are TRBV10-1 and TRBJ1-3; the D is unclear. V lost 4 bases and J lost 0, with 13 bases in between. There are 16 residues in the CDR3. Looked up from germline, CDR1 is WNHNN and CDR2 is SYGVQD (reference sequence). CDR3 bases: TGCGCCAGCAGTGCCTCGAGAACCAACTCTGGAAACACCATATATTTT. Its protein is CASSASRTNSGNTIYF.

The chain combines TRBV5-6 with TRBJ2-5; 8 bases are a match to TRBD2. CDR3 size: 15 residues. Germline V gives CDR1 SGHDT, CDR2 YYEEEE. V lost 4 bases, J lost 0 bases, and 5 bases stayed unmatched. As DNA, the CDR3 is TGTGCCAGCAGCGCCACACTAGCGGACCAAGAGACCCAGTACTTC. The encoded protein is CASSATLADQETQYF.

V usage is TRBV7-7 and J usage is TRBJ1-2; D call uncertain. From germline, CDR1 is SSHAT and CDR2 FNYEAQ (reference sequence). The V and J ends lost 5 bases and 4 bases respectively, with 11 bases between them. This CDR3 is 13 amino acids long. This chain's CDR3 is CASSPDKPYGYTF. CDR3 sequence (DNA): TGTGCCAGCAGCCCCGACAAACCCTATGGCTACACCTTC.

The chain joins TRBV4-1 to TRBJ1-1; D is unclear. V lost 1 base and J lost 0, with 3 bases in between. The CDR3 has 13 residues. From germline, CDR1 is MGHRA and CDR2 YSYEKL. CDR3 region: CASSQGMNTEAFF. The DNA for the CDR3 is TGCGCCAGCAGCCAAGGTATGAACACTGAAGCTTTCTTT.

The chain carries TRBV5-1 and TRBJ2-5; 11 bases are shared with TRBD2. CDR3 length: 17 residues. With 5 bases clipped from V and 5 bases from J, the junction kept 14 bases outside the gene matches. Germline V gene lookup returns CDR1 SGHRS and CDR2 YFSETQ. CDR3 sequence: CASRDPTSGIFGETQYF. The CDR3 region has the DNA TGCGCCAGCAGGGACCCGACTAGCGGGATTTTTGGCGAGACCCAGTACTTC.

This clone came up a few times. CDR3 coding DNA: TGTGCCATCAGTGATCCCCCAGAGCAGTTCTTC. This sequence encodes CAISDPPEQFF. This sequence joins TRBV10-3 and TRBJ2-1; D unclear. With 3 bases removed from V and 10 bases from J, the gap between germline ends came to 7 bases. Germline lookup yields CDR1 ENHRY and CDR2 SYGVKD. The CDR3 extends over 11 amino acids.

The sample holds a few counts of this clone. The chain has TRBV9 and TRBJ2-5; possibly TRBD1 for D (6 bases). The CDR3 has 14 amino acids. CDR1 and CDR2 (germline): SGDLS, YYNGEE. Trimming cost V 3 bases and J 3 bases, with 12 bases left between them. As DNA, the CDR3 is TGTGCCAGCAGCGCGGACAGAGGGGAAGAGACCCAGTACTTC. Encoded protein: CASSADRGEETQYF.

The chain has TRBV7-9 and TRBJ1-2; D is perhaps TRBD1 (5 bases). With 1 base removed from V and 5 bases from J, the gap between germline ends came to 14 bases. The germline gives CDR1 SEHNR, CDR2 FQNEAQ (reference sequence). The CDR3 is 15 residues long. This CDR3 reads CASSLGRGTDYGYTF. Written as DNA, the CDR3 is TGTGCCAGCAGCTTAGGCCGCGGGACGGATTATGGCTACACCTTC.

CDR3: CASSGDSGGPQTQYF. For the CDR3, the DNA is TGTGCCAGCAGTGGGGATAGCGGGGGGCCCCAAACCCAGTACTTC. The V call is TRBV2, the J call TRBJ2-5; 10 bases align to TRBD2. The CDR3 contains 15 residues. CDR1 and CDR2 from the germline V gene are SNHLY and FYNNEI. Trimming at V came to 4 bases and at J to 8 bases, leaving 10 bases not matched to a gene.

This clone was seen more than once but under ten times. The genes are TRBV6-1 and TRBJ1-2, with D possibly being TRBD1 (5 bases). This CDR3 contains 13 residues. Germline CDR1 MNHNS, CDR2 SASEGT. Trimming took 1 base from V and 7 from J, leaving 10 bases between them. CDR3 sequence reads: CASSEGVRGGYTF. In DNA form, the CDR3 reads TGTGCCAGCAGTGAAGGGGTTAGGGGTGGCTACACCTTC.

The chain uses TRBV4-1 and TRBJ1-4; TRBD1 agrees at 8 bases. The V segment lost 1 base and the J segment 8 bases; nucleotides outside the gene matches: 6. The CDR3 consists of 15 residues. Per the germline V gene, CDR1 is MGHRA and CDR2 is YSYEKL. In nucleotides, the CDR3 is TGCGCCAGCAGCCAAGTGACAGGGGACGGGGAAAAACTGTTTTTT. Translating gives CASSQVTGDGEKLFF.

This clone showed up just a few times. This chain uses TRBV7-2 with TRBJ1-2, with a possible D match to TRBD1 (5 bases). The CDR3 length is 14 residues. Germline CDR1 is SGHTA and CDR2 is FQGNSA. With 3 bases removed from V and 3 bases from J, the gap between germline ends came to 11 bases. CDR3 nucleotides: TGTGCCAGCAGCTTTATGGGCAGGGACTATGGCTACACCTTC. Protein product: CASSFMGRDYGYTF.

The chain has TRBV5-5 and TRBJ1-1; 7 positions match TRBD1. This CDR3 has 16 amino acids. The germline V gene has CDR1 SGHKS and CDR2 YYEKEE (reference sequence). Trimming took 0 bases from V and 5 from J; bases not matched to a gene: 10. As DNA, the CDR3 is TGTGCCAGCAGCTTGGCCGTAGGGGGCGCGGGTACTGAAGCTTTCTTT. Translation: CASSLAVGGAGTEAFF.